This TCR beta chain was sequenced during a study of cytomegalovirus exposure and HLA in healthy donors. Study conclusions and caveats: A missense DCLRE1C variant was associated with V- and J-gene trimming of TCR beta chains in a later analysis, and an independent cohort replicated the association. In a later analysis, across HLA loci, associated TCR counts were highest for DRB1, lowest for HLA-C.

The CDR3 loop spans 14 amino acids. Trimming left V 2 bases short and J 3 bases short, with 8 bases between. Germline-derived CDR1 and CDR2 are SGHNT and YENEEA. With 60 Vbeta and 13 Jbeta primers, the PCR was carried out. TCRdb's table, derived via immunoSEQ multiplex PCR, lists solely in-frame clones and lacks some. The repertoire has fewer than 200,000 clones, around 76% of them found once; the top ten carry over 1.1%. Note on this clone: No antigen is known for it.

Sequencing was performed on PBMCs. The receptor's source is a man aged 55 to 70 in good health and CMV-seronegative. The V and J genes are TRBV11-3 and TRBJ1-3; no reliable D call. The chain's CDR3 is CASSLTGSGNTIYF. DNA for the CDR3: TGTGCCAGCAGCTTAACCGGGAGTGGAAACACCATATATTTT.